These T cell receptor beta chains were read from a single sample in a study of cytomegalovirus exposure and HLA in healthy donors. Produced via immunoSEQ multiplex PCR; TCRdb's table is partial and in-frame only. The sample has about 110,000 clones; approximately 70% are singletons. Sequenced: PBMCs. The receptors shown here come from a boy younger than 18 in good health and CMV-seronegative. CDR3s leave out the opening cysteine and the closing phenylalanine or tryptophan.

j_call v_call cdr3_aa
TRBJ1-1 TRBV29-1 SAEAYRTEAF
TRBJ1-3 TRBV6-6 ASSYSGQGAIY
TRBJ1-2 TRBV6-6 ASRTGTDNGYT
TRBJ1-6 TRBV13 ASSSRTEANSPLH
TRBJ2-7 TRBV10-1 ASTEGKQY
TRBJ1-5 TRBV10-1 ASSETKGQGSGYSNQPQH
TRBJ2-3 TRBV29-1 SVERSPAGTQY
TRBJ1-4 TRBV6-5 ASSWDRFNEKLF
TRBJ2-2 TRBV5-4 ASSLLSGRDGELF
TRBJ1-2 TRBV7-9 ASSETGMDGYT